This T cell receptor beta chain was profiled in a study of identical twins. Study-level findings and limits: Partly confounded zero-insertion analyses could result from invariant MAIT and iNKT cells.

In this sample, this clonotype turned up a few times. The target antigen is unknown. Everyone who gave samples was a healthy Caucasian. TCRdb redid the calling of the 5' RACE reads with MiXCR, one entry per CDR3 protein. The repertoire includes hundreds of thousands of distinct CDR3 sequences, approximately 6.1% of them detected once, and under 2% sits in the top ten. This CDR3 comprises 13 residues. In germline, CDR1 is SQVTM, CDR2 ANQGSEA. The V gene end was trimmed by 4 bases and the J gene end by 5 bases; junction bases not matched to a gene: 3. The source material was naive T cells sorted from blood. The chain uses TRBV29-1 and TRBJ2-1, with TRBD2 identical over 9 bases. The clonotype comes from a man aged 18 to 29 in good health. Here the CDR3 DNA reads TGCAGCGTTGCTAGCGGGATGAACAATGAGCAGTTCTTC. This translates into CSVASGMNNEQFF.